A selection of T cell receptor beta chains follows, all from one sample in a study of control samples from healthy donors and cancer patients. Method: immunoSEQ multiplex PCR; TCRdb's copy keeps in-frame clones and lacks some. The top ten clones hold under 8.5% of a sample with 150,000 to 200,000 clones, around 95% of them seen once. The sequenced material came from blood. The receptors were gathered from a woman aged 40 to 50 in good health. Each CDR3 is given without its conserved first and last residue. The size field is filled for only some rows; it gives once, few, many or a size class.

V	size	J	CDR3
TRBV3-1/TRBV3-2	-	TRBJ2-7	ASSQGDRRH
TRBV12-3/TRBV12-4	-	TRBJ1-6	ASSLALGPPLH
TRBV5-1	-	TRBJ2-1	ASSPRLAGYNEQF
TRBV3-1/TRBV3-2	-	TRBJ2-1	ASSQDSTSGIRQF
TRBV19	-	TRBJ1-6	ASSITGGDSPLH
TRBV6-5	-	TRBJ1-3	ASRFSGSGNTIY
TRBV19	-	TRBJ2-7	ASSVAAGAYEQY
TRBV6-2/TRBV6-3	-	TRBJ1-5	ASSYGQLFPSNQPQH
TRBV18	once	TRBJ1-1	ASSPPTGETEAF
TRBV29-1	-	TRBJ2-1	SVSGGNYNEQF
TRBV6-2/TRBV6-3	-	TRBJ1-5	ASSPGGDSNQPQH
TRBV5-1	-	TRBJ2-1	ASSFLRDRVYNEQF
TRBV19	-	TRBJ2-3	ASRDFGTGASTQY
TRBV4-1	few	TRBJ2-2	ASSPQGTKGNTGELF
TRBV7-2	few	TRBJ2-3	ASSLAPGGIADTQY
TRBV2	-	TRBJ2-7	ASRRGSSYEQY
TRBV13	-	TRBJ2-7	ASSLGRKGTTREQY
TRBV5-8	-	TRBJ1-4	ASSLRATNEKLF
TRBV12-5	-	TRBJ2-1	ASGLVLTAGALNEQF
TRBV14	-	TRBJ1-2	ASSQDRVPNYGYT
TRBV3-1/TRBV3-2	once	TRBJ1-2	ASSQPGQGYYGYT
TRBV6-5	-	TRBJ1-5	ASSPTWSENQPQH
TRBV5-1	-	TRBJ2-3	ASSLDVIVGDTQY
TRBV29-1	-	TRBJ1-1	SVVRGGNTEAF
TRBV7-9	-	TRBJ2-6	ASSLSPGQSLSGANVLT
TRBV5-1	few	TRBJ2-7	ASSLDPTSSYEQY
TRBV19	-	TRBJ2-4	ASSIWAGTGIPNIQY
TRBV12-3/TRBV12-4	-	TRBJ1-1	ASSLGRNTEAF
TRBV10-3	-	TRBJ1-1	AIRSGVTEAF
TRBV25-1	once	TRBJ1-3	GTTGGNTIY
TRBV11-2	-	TRBJ1-5	ASSSDRGRQQPQH
TRBV28	-	TRBJ1-2	ASSPPLRGGEGYT
TRBV18	-	TRBJ1-2	ASSPADSRGYT
TRBV6-2/TRBV6-3	-	TRBJ1-6	ASSYATGNYSPLH
TRBV4-3	once	TRBJ2-3	ASSQERGADTQY